The next 24 T cell receptor beta chains were all read from a single sample in a study of beta chain features in type 1 diabetes (dated by TCRdb to 2017 to 2018). Preparation of the library involved the immunoSEQ multiplex PCR assay. The entire amount of isolated RNA was reverse transcribed using the High Capacity cDNA Reverse Transcription Kit, so the sequenced TCRB transcripts were expressed ones. TCRdb limited this immuneACCESS table to in-frame rearrangements with V and J called. A share of clones is missing; checked studies link under half to unresolved V genes, and the rest is unexplained. This sample is represented by about 150,000 clones; around 10% of them were singletons. The ten largest clones take up 2% to 2.5% of the sample. Sequenced material: central memory CD4+ T cells from blood. These receptors came from a man younger than 30 in good health.

This clone showed up just a few times. The chain uses TRBV5-4 and TRBJ2-3, with a possible D match to TRBD2 (5 bases). CDR3 length: 14 residues. With 0 bases removed from V and 0 bases from J, the gap between germline ends came to 5 bases. The germline gives CDR1 SGHNT, CDR2 YYREEE (reference sequence). The CDR3 region has the DNA TGTGCCAGCAGCTTGGGGACTAGCACAGATACGCAGTATTTT. Translation: CASSLGTSTDTQYF. The full variable domain, rest sourced from reference TRBV5-4 and TRBJ2-3, is ETGVTQSPTHLIKTRGQQVTLRCSSQSGHNTVSWYQQALGQGPQFIFQYYREEENGRGNFPPRFSGLQFPNYSSELNVNALELDDSALYLCASSLGTSTDTQYFGPGTRLTVL.

This clone was counted between two and nine times. The chain carries TRBV5-6 and TRBJ2-1; the match to TRBD2 covers 9 bases. The CDR3 contains 15 residues. The V segment lost 1 base and the J segment 7 bases; nucleotides outside the gene matches: 6. Germline V gene sequence: CDR1 SGHDT, CDR2 YYEEEE. CDR3 sequence (DNA): TGTGCCAGCAGCTTGAGAGCGGGAGGATGGAATGAGCAGTTCTTC. Its protein product is CASSLRAGGWNEQFF.

This clone has only a few counts. CDR3: CASSSHRGTTEAFF. CDR3 sequence (DNA): TGTGCCAGCAGCAGCCACAGGGGGACCACTGAAGCTTTCTTT. The chain links TRBV7-9 to TRBJ1-1; 8 bases are shared with TRBD1. The germline V gene has CDR1 SEHNR and CDR2 FQNEAQ (reference sequence). The CDR3 runs 14 residues. Unmatched junction bases numbered 6, after V lost 5 bases and J lost 4 bases.

This clone came up a few times. The rearrangement links TRBV6-6 to TRBJ1-6; D might be TRBD1 (6 bases). This CDR3 has 15 residues. Trimming took 2 bases from V and 7 from J, leaving 12 bases between them. Germline CDR1 is MNHNY and CDR2 is SVGAGI (reference sequence). The CDR3 nucleotides are TGTGCCAGCAGTTACGCGACAGGAGAGAATTCACCCCTCCACTTT. Protein product: CASSYATGENSPLHF.

This chain joins TRBV29-1 and TRBJ1-3, with D perhaps TRBD1 (5 bases). This CDR3 is built from 13 residues. Trimming took 5 bases from V and 1 from J, leaving 9 bases between them. The germline gives CDR1 SQVTM, CDR2 ANQGSEA. The CDR3 DNA follows: TGCAGCGTTATCAGGGATTCTGGAAACACCATATATTTT. It codes for CSVIRDSGNTIYF.

This clone showed up just a few times. CDR3 nucleotides: TGTGCCAGCTCACCACAGACTAGAGCGGGAGGCACAGATACGCAGTATTTT. It is translated as CASSPQTRAGGTDTQYF. The V and J genes are TRBV18 and TRBJ2-3; 8 bases agree with TRBD2. V gave up 1 base and J gave up 1 base; unmatched junction bases: 7. CDR1 is KGHSH and CDR2 is LQKENI in the germline V gene. The CDR3 is 17 residues long.

V usage is TRBV5-1 and J usage is TRBJ2-2; weak D call: TRBD2 (5 bases). Germline loops: CDR1 SGHRS, CDR2 YFSETQ. The CDR3 is made up of 12 amino acids. V lost 5 bases to trimming and J lost 7 bases, with 9 bases between them. CDR3: CASSLANGELFF. The DNA for the CDR3 is TGCGCCAGCAGTTTAGCGAACGGGGAGCTGTTTTTT.

This clone has at least ten counts. The gene calls are TRBV10-3 and TRBJ2-3; TRBD1 is a possible D gene (5 bases). Trimming took off 10 bases at V and 5 bases at J, with 13 bases between the two ends. From germline, CDR1 is ENHRY and CDR2 SYGVKD. This CDR3 is 12 amino acids long. CDR3 nucleotide sequence: TGTGCCACGACAGCGTCCCGAGATACGCAGTATTTT. It specifies CATTASRDTQYF.

This clone was seen only a few times. The chain has TRBV9 and TRBJ2-7; 7 bases fit TRBD1. The CDR3 consists of 14 residues. V was clipped by 0 bases and J by 0 bases; unmatched bases: 0. The germline CDR1 and CDR2 sequences are SGDLS and YYNGEE. The CDR3 DNA follows: TGTGCCAGCAGCGTAGGGGACAGCTCCTACGAGCAGTACTTC. It codes for CASSVGDSSYEQYF.

The chain is built from TRBV9 and TRBJ1-1; D is perhaps TRBD1 (6 bases). The V gene's germline CDR1 is SGDLS and CDR2 YYNGEE. Trimming stripped 2 bases from V and 2 bases from J, with 10 bases between. The CDR3 is made up of 14 amino acids. The CDR3 DNA reads TGTGCCAGCAGCGTGGACAGTTCAAACACTGAAGCTTTCTTT. It specifies CASSVDSSNTEAFF.

This clone has only a few counts. The rearrangement links TRBV18 to TRBJ1-1; D gene unclear. The CDR3 covers 16 residues. Trimming removed 0 bases at V and 1 base at J, with 12 bases between. Germline-derived CDR1 and CDR2 are KGHSH and LQKENI. CDR3 nucleotides: TGTGCCAGCTCACCACCGATCCCACGTTCGAACACTGAAGCTTTCTTT. Translated, it gives CASSPPIPRSNTEAFF.

The V call is TRBV29-1, the J call TRBJ1-2; D call uncertain. Germline values: CDR1 SQVTM, CDR2 ANQGSEA. V lost 4 bases and J lost 7, with 16 bases in between. This CDR3 has 13 residues. This CDR3 reads CSVVGFVRGGYTF. The CDR3 bases are TGCAGCGTTGTGGGCTTCGTCCGGGGTGGCTACACCTTC. Based on the CDR3 plus reference TRBV29-1 and TRBJ1-2, the full variable domain is SAVISQKPSRDICQRGTSLTIQCQVDSQVTMMFWYRQQPGQSLTLIATANQGSEATYESGFVIDKFPISRPNLTFSTLTVSNMSPEDSSIYLCSVVGFVRGGYTFGSGTRLTVV.

This clone was counted a few times. The chain joins TRBV19 to TRBJ1-5, with a possible D match to TRBD1 (5 bases). V was pared by 10 bases and J by 6 bases, with 13 bases between. Looked up from germline, CDR1 is LNHDA and CDR2 is SQIVND (reference sequence). The CDR3 covers 12 residues. The CDR3 here is CAIGTGAQPQHF. The CDR3 coding sequence is TGTGCCATAGGGACTGGCGCTCAGCCCCAGCATTTT.

V gene TRBV4-2 combines with J gene TRBJ1-2; TRBD1 aligns across 7 bases. J was trimmed by 3 bases and V by 6 bases; bases with no gene match: 4. The germline V gene has CDR1 LGHNA and CDR2 YNFKEQ. The CDR3 extends over 13 amino acids. CDR3 loop: CASRDDRDYGYTF. The CDR3 DNA sequence: TGTGCCAGCAGGGATGACAGGGACTATGGCTACACCTTC.

The chain is built from TRBV21-1 and TRBJ2-2; the table assigns TRBD1, which was not confirmed against the DNA. TRBV21-1 is listed as a pseudogene. The CDR3 totals 17 residues. CDR3: CASRSNHRDTPCGELFF. CDR3 nucleotides: TGTGCCAGCAGATCCAACCACCGGGACACCCCCTGCGGGGAGCTGTTTTTT.

The gene calls are TRBV11-1 and TRBJ2-1; D is ambiguous. Germline loops: CDR1 SGHAT, CDR2 FQDESV (reference sequence). The germline V and J ends were trimmed by 0 bases and 9 bases, with 12 bases remaining between them. The CDR3 sequence is 14 residues long. The CDR3 bases are TGTGCCAGCAGCTTAGCGCTAGTAGGAACTGAGCAGTTCTTC. As protein: CASSLALVGTEQFF.

The sample holds a few counts of this clone. V gene TRBV28 combines with J gene TRBJ2-7; D is possibly TRBD1 or TRBD2 (5 bases each). V lost 6 bases to trimming and J lost 0 bases, with 21 bases between them. The CDR3 contains 17 residues. Germline values: CDR1 MDHEN, CDR2 SYDVKM. CDR3 bases: TGTGCCAGCAGGGATCCACCCGGGGCCGGAAGCTCCTACGAGCAGTACTTC. Its protein is CASRDPPGAGSSYEQYF.

This clone has just a few counts. The chain is built from TRBV11-2 and TRBJ2-1, with TRBD2 matching 12 bases. This CDR3 has 16 residues. The ends lost 4 bases at V and 8 bases at J; junction bases unmatched: 9. Germline V gene sequence: CDR1 SGHAT, CDR2 FQNNGV. CDR3 in amino acids: CASSSPTSGRLYEQFF. The CDR3 DNA reads TGTGCCAGCAGCTCGCCTACTAGCGGGAGGCTCTATGAGCAGTTCTTC.

This clone has only a few counts. The J gene is TRBJ1-2, the V gene TRBV28, with D maybe TRBD1 (5 bases). CDR3 length: 14 amino acids. Trimming took 2 bases from V and 8 from J, leaving 15 bases between them. The germline CDR1 and CDR2 sequences are MDHEN and SYDVKM. CDR3 DNA sequence: TGTGCCAGCAGTTTAGGTGGGGGTGGATACGGCTACACCTTC. Translation gives CASSLGGGGYGYTF.

A few counts support this clone. This rearrangement joins TRBV7-2 to TRBJ2-7; D call uncertain. CDR3 length: 16 amino acids. Trimming shortened V by 0 bases and J by 1 base, and 13 bases separated the two germline ends. From germline, CDR1 is SGHTA and CDR2 FQGNSA. The CDR3: CASSLAWWGGSYEQYF. The CDR3 region has the DNA TGTGCCAGCAGCTTAGCCTGGTGGGGTGGATCCTACGAGCAGTACTTC.

This clone was found a few times. The chain links TRBV7-2 to TRBJ2-1; a possible D gene is TRBD2 (6 bases). The CDR3 has 15 amino acids. Trimming left V 1 base short and J 3 bases short, with 10 bases between. The germline gives CDR1 SGHTA, CDR2 FQGNSA. This CDR3 reads CASSLGAGNYNEQFF. CDR3 DNA: TGTGCCAGCAGCTTAGGTGCGGGAAACTACAATGAGCAGTTCTTC.

This chain uses TRBV9 with TRBJ2-5; 9 bases agree with TRBD1. The last part of the DNA fits TRBJ2-7 better; the J call may be wrong. The germline V gene has CDR1 SGDLS and CDR2 YYNGEE. The CDR3 totals 15 residues. The CDR3 region has the DNA TGTGCCAGCAGCGTATCAGGGACAGGGCCCTACGAGCAGTACTTC. Encoded protein: CASSVSGTGPYEQYF.

The chain carries TRBV29-1 and TRBJ2-5, with 9 bases fitting TRBD2. Trimming at V came to 4 bases and at J to 4 bases, leaving 4 bases not matched to a gene. The CDR3 is made up of 13 amino acids. Germline V gives CDR1 SQVTM, CDR2 ANQGSEA. Here the CDR3 reads CSVVRGGRETQYF. CDR3 DNA: TGCAGCGTTGTGCGGGGGGGCCGAGAGACCCAGTACTTC.

This clone was seen only a few times. This chain uses TRBV19 with TRBJ2-3; TRBD1 matches 9 bases. The V and J ends lost 5 bases and 6 bases, in that order; junction bases with no gene match: 18. CDR1 and CDR2 from the germline V gene are LNHDA and SQIVND (reference sequence). The CDR3 consists of 18 residues. The CDR3 sequence is CASSPRTGASIWVDTQYF. CDR3 sequence (DNA): TGTGCCAGTAGTCCACGGACAGGGGCCTCGATCTGGGTCGATACGCAGTATTTT.